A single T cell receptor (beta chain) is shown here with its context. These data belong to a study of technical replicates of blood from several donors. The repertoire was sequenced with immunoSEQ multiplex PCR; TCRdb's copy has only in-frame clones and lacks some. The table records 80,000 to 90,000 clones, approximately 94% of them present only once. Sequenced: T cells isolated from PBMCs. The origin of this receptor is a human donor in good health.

Here the CDR3 reads CASSLSAVYEQYF. Written as DNA, the CDR3 is TGTGCCAGCAGCTTATCCGCAGTCTACGAGCAGTACTTC. The chain joins TRBV7-2 to TRBJ2-7; D uncertain. From germline, CDR1 is SGHTA and CDR2 FQGNSA. V dropped 2 bases and J dropped 3 bases, with 8 bases sitting between them. CDR3 length equals 13 residues.